The entry below gives a single T cell receptor (beta chain) sequence along with its context. Sequencing used immunoSEQ multiplex PCR; TCRdb keeps in-frame clones, though not all of them. The sample carries 2 million to 2.5 million clones, 85% to 95% recorded once. Looked up from germline, CDR1 is MNHNY and CDR2 is SVGAGI (reference sequence). Trimming removed 7 bases from V and 0 bases from J, with 16 bases in between. The CDR3 covers 16 residues. The sample originates from a study of shared clonotypes between healthy human individuals. Study-wide context: CD4 naive and CD4 memory each took three plates per donor, while CD8 naive took two and CD8 memory one.

Sequenced sample: naive CD4+ T cells from PBMCs. Subset in this sample: CD45RA+ positively selected. The chain recombines TRBV6-6 with TRBJ1-5; D is unclear. This clonotype was sampled from a man between 18 and 29 years old in good health. Some clones in this sample may be carry-over from other donors' samples. CDR3 sequence: CASKPGGQYSNQPQHF. Written as DNA, the CDR3 is TGTGCCAGCAAACCCGGAGGCCAGTATAGCAATCAGCCCCAGCATTTT.